This TCR beta chain is from a study of beta chain features in type 1 diabetes. The CDR3 sequence is 13 residues long. V shed 7 bases, J shed 7 bases, and the junction held 3 bases outside the gene matches. The germline V gene encodes CDR1 SNHLY and CDR2 FYNNEI. Sequencing targeted expressed TCRB transcripts, as all isolated RNA had been reverse transcribed. TCRdb's table, derived via immunoSEQ multiplex PCR, lists solely in-frame clones and lacks some. The profile covers about 180,000 clones, with about an eighth appearing a single time and 0.5% to 0.75% taken by the ten largest. In its sample, this clone was seen a few times.

This receptor was obtained from a woman under 30 in good health. The rearrangement uses TRBV2 and TRBJ2-1; 11 nucleotides agree with TRBD2. Sequenced sample: central memory CD4+ T cells from blood. CDR3 sequence: CASTGLAVNEQFF. The DNA of the CDR3 is TGTGCCAGCACGGGACTAGCGGTAAATGAGCAGTTCTTC.